Listed below are T cell receptor beta chains from one sample, sequenced in a study of T cell responses to AZD1222 COVID-19 vaccine. Sequenced by immunoSEQ multiplex PCR; TCRdb stores in-frame clones only, minus some. The sample has fewer than 150,000 clones; about 90% are singletons. Specimen: peripheral blood, collected on day 0 of AZD1222 vaccination. Every receptor here comes from an adult in good health. Both conserved end residues are part of each CDR3. The D gene is left open where the match is weak. Not every row has a clone size; where given, it reads once, few, many or a size class.

v_gene,abundance,d_gene,j_gene,CDR3aa,CDR3nt
TRBV19,.,.,TRBJ1-3,CASSISPDASSGNTIYF,TGTGCCAGTAGTATTAGCCCGGACGCCAGCTCTGGAAACACCATATATTTT
TRBV5-5,once,TRBD2,TRBJ2-1,CASSQPAGGEQFF,TGTGCCAGCAGTCAACCAGCGGGAGGTGAGCAGTTCTTC
TRBV6-1,.,.,TRBJ2-3,CASSDRYTDTQYF,TGTGCCAGCAGTGACCGTTACACAGATACGCAGTATTTT
TRBV5-1,.,.,TRBJ2-5,CASSPAGAGVETQYF,TGCGCCAGCAGCCCCGCGGGGGCGGGAGTGGAGACCCAGTACTTC
TRBV13,.,TRBD1,TRBJ1-5,CASSWGQSNQPQHF,TGTGCCAGCAGCTGGGGACAGTCCAATCAGCCCCAGCATTTT
TRBV19,.,TRBD2,TRBJ2-7,CASSTGNKRGSAYEQYF,TGTGCCAGTAGTACAGGGAACAAGCGGGGGAGTGCCTACGAGCAGTACTTC
TRBV6-5,.,.,TRBJ1-2,CASSMDSVKGDGYTF,TGTGCCAGCAGTATGGACAGCGTCAAGGGGGATGGCTACACCTTC
TRBV2,.,.,TRBJ1-3,CASSASGFSGNTIYF,TGTGCCAGCAGTGCTTCTGGGTTCTCTGGAAACACCATATATTTT
TRBV4-1,.,.,TRBJ1-1,CASSHGGLMNTEAFF,TGCGCCAGCAGCCATGGGGGTCTTATGAACACTGAAGCTTTCTTT
TRBV28,.,.,TRBJ1-2,CASSPVVFGYTF,TGTGCCAGCAGCCCCGTGGTTTTTGGCTACACCTTC
TRBV5-1,once,TRBD1,TRBJ1-6,CASSQDRGSYNSPLHF,TGCGCCAGCAGCCAAGACAGGGGGTCCTATAATTCACCCCTCCACTTT
TRBV6-2/TRBV6-3,.,TRBD2,TRBJ2-5,CASSYRLAGETQYF,TGTGCCAGCAGTTACAGGCTAGCGGGAGAAACCCAGTACTTC
TRBV5-4,few,.,TRBJ1-1,CASSLGPGRAFF,TGTGCCAGCAGCTTGGGACCCGGCCGAGCTTTCTTT
TRBV28,.,.,TRBJ1-6,CASSSGYRGINSPLHF,TGTGCCAGCAGTTCCGGATACCGGGGAATTAATTCACCCCTCCACTTT
TRBV2,.,.,TRBJ1-5,CASTDQYSNQPQHF,TGTGCCAGCACGGACCAATATAGCAATCAGCCCCAGCATTTT
TRBV5-4,.,.,TRBJ1-2,CASSFDTGGYTF,TGTGCCAGCAGCTTCGATACGGGGGGCTACACCTTC
TRBV18,.,TRBD2,TRBJ2-1,CASSPIAGGGNEQFF,TGTGCCAGCTCACCAATAGCGGGAGGAGGCAATGAGCAGTTCTTC
TRBV21-1,.,.,TRBJ1-4,CASSPITKGQAPLNEKLFF,TGTGCCAGCAGCCCCATAACGAAGGGACAGGCGCCCCTTAATGAAAAACTGTTTTTT
TRBV24-1,.,TRBD2,TRBJ2-1,CATSSGRSGKGSYNEQFF,TGTGCCACCAGCAGCGGGAGGAGTGGAAAGGGGTCCTACAATGAGCAGTTCTTC
TRBV30,.,.,TRBJ2-7,CAWSVITEQYF,TGTGCCTGGAGTGTAATTACCGAGCAGTACTTC
TRBV6-6,once,.,TRBJ1-5,CASRRQSRDQPQHF,TGTGCCAGCAGGAGACAGTCCCGGGATCAGCCCCAGCATTTT
TRBV30,.,TRBD1,TRBJ1-4,CAWSLRGPTLFF,TGTGCCTGGAGCCTGAGGGGGCCTACGCTGTTTTTT
TRBV5-1,.,TRBD2,TRBJ2-3,CASSLDPTSGGGPDTQYF,TGCGCCAGCAGCTTGGATCCCACTAGCGGGGGGGGTCCAGATACGCAGTATTTT
TRBV7-6,.,TRBD2,TRBJ2-3,CASSLGSAGGTDTQYF,TGTGCCAGCAGCTTGGGTTCAGCGGGGGGCACAGATACGCAGTATTTT
TRBV27,few,.,TRBJ1-4,CASSLGEGNEKLFF,TGTGCCAGCAGTTTAGGGGAGGGTAATGAAAAACTGTTTTTT
TRBV5-1,.,.,TRBJ2-5,CASFRSGRSGETQYF,TGCGCCAGCTTTAGGTCGGGCCGCTCGGGAGAGACCCAGTACTTC
TRBV5-1,few,.,TRBJ2-3,CASSSRTATDTQYF,TGCGCCAGCAGCTCTCGGACAGCCACAGATACGCAGTATTTT
TRBV6-5,.,TRBD1,TRBJ1-2,CASSLGTGGWGYTF,TGTGCCAGCAGCCTTGGGACAGGGGGCTGGGGCTACACCTTC
TRBV6-4,.,.,TRBJ2-1,CASRVQGSSYNEQFF,TGTGCCAGCAGAGTACAGGGCAGCTCCTACAATGAGCAGTTCTTC
TRBV5-1,.,.,TRBJ2-1,CASSLEILSGGEQFF,TGCGCCAGCAGCTTGGAGATCCTTAGCGGCGGTGAGCAGTTCTTC
TRBV24-1,.,.,TRBJ1-5,CATRTTAPINQPQHF,TGTGCCACCAGGACAACAGCACCCATCAATCAGCCCCAGCATTTT
TRBV24-1,.,TRBD2,TRBJ2-3,CATSDPALASGYATDTQYF,TGTGCCACCAGTGACCCCGCCCTTGCTAGCGGCTACGCCACAGATACGCAGTATTTT
TRBV10-1,.,.,TRBJ1-3,CASSVVSSGNTIYF,TGCGCCAGCAGTGTCGTGAGCTCTGGAAACACCATATATTTT
TRBV7-2,.,.,TRBJ1-2,CASSNNWGGPYGYTF,TGTGCCAGCAGCAATAACTGGGGCGGCCCTTATGGCTACACCTTC
TRBV4-2,once,.,TRBJ2-3,CASSQAGGAADTQYF,TGTGCCAGCAGCCAAGCTGGGGGGGCAGCAGATACGCAGTATTTT
TRBV5-1,few,.,TRBJ2-5,CASSPLQGGQETQYF,TGCGCCAGCAGCCCACTCCAGGGGGGCCAAGAGACCCAGTACTTC
TRBV6-6,.,TRBD1,TRBJ2-4,CASRPGTENIQYF,TGTGCCAGCAGGCCCGGGACAGAAAACATTCAGTACTTC
TRBV14,.,.,TRBJ2-7,CASSPLEGYEQYF,TGTGCCAGCAGCCCCCTCGAAGGCTACGAGCAGTACTTC
TRBV18,.,TRBD1,TRBJ2-7,CASSPVLSGGYEQYF,TGTGCCAGCTCGCCAGTCCTTTCAGGGGGCTACGAGCAGTACTTC
TRBV27,.,TRBD2,TRBJ2-7,CASSPGTSGRAEQYF,TGTGCCAGCAGTCCCGGGACTAGCGGGAGGGCCGAGCAGTACTTC
TRBV2,once,.,TRBJ1-2,CASSRGNYGYTF,TGTGCCAGCAGTCGCGGGAACTATGGCTACACCTTC
TRBV11-2,.,.,TRBJ1-1,CASSLRPVNTEAFF,TGTGCCAGCAGCTTGCGGCCTGTGAACACTGAAGCTTTCTTT
TRBV30,.,.,TRBJ2-1,CAWSVGRSSYNEQFF,TGTGCCTGGAGTGTTGGAAGGAGCTCCTACAATGAGCAGTTCTTC
TRBV5-1,.,.,TRBJ1-3,CASSLGQATPGNTIYF,TGCGCCAGCAGCTTGGGGCAGGCAACCCCTGGAAACACCATATATTTT
TRBV11-2,few,.,TRBJ1-4,CASSPGALGEKLFF,TGTGCCAGCAGCCCAGGGGCGCTGGGTGAAAAACTGTTTTTT
TRBV3-1/TRBV3-2,.,.,TRBJ1-5,CASSQDRGKPQHF,TGTGCCAGCAGCCAAGATCGGGGGAAGCCCCAGCATTTT
TRBV12-3/TRBV12-4,.,TRBD1,TRBJ1-1,CASRTQGFTEAFF,TGTGCCAGCAGAACACAGGGGTTCACTGAAGCTTTCTTT
TRBV5-1,.,.,TRBJ1-2,CASSSDFRGYTF,TGCGCCAGCAGCTCCGACTTTCGTGGCTACACCTTC
TRBV5-1,.,.,TRBJ2-7,CASSLGSSAKPVEQYF,TGCGCCAGCAGCTTGGGTTCGAGCGCCAAACCCGTCGAGCAGTACTTC
TRBV5-1,.,TRBD2,TRBJ2-3,CASSPGTRGTDTQYF,TGCGCCAGCAGCCCAGGGACTAGGGGCACAGATACGCAGTATTTT
TRBV6-1,.,.,TRBJ2-1,CASSDGQEQFF,TGTGCCAGCAGTGATGGGCAAGAGCAGTTCTTC
TRBV5-1,.,.,TRBJ1-2,CASSWEGQDYGYTF,TGCGCCAGCAGCTGGGAGGGGCAGGACTATGGCTACACCTTC
TRBV6-5,once,TRBD1,TRBJ2-2,CASSLIQGETGELFF,TGTGCCAGCAGTTTGATCCAGGGGGAAACCGGGGAGCTGTTTTTT
TRBV12-5,.,TRBD1,TRBJ1-5,CASGQRTGGGLTQHF,TGTGCTAGTGGCCAAAGGACAGGGGGTGGCCTGACCCAGCATTTT
TRBV2,.,.,TRBJ1-3,CASSERLGQLGNTIYF,TGTGCCAGCAGTGAGAGACTCGGACAGCTTGGAAACACCATATATTTT
TRBV7-2,.,TRBD1,TRBJ1-4,CASSRVLDRGLGEKLFF,TGTGCCAGCAGCCGGGTATTGGACAGGGGGCTAGGTGAAAAACTGTTTTTT
TRBV7-2,.,TRBD1,TRBJ1-2,CASSLGTGVFYGYTF,TGTGCCAGCAGCCTCGGGACAGGGGTGTTCTATGGCTACACCTTC
TRBV7-9,.,TRBD1,TRBJ2-6,CASLAGTGGFSSGANVLTF,TGTGCCAGCCTTGCCGGGACAGGGGGCTTCTCCTCTGGGGCCAACGTCCTGACTTTC
TRBV7-8,.,.,TRBJ2-6,CASSLQAEVFSGANVLTF,TGTGCCAGCAGCTTACAAGCTGAGGTTTTCTCTGGGGCCAACGTCCTGACTTTC